Following are 7 T cell receptor beta chains from one sample sequenced in a study of T cell responses to AZD1222 COVID-19 vaccine. Sequencing used immunoSEQ multiplex PCR; TCRdb keeps in-frame clones, though not all of them. The sample includes 130,000 to 150,000 clones, about nine tenths of them seen just once. The source material was peripheral blood, sampled on day 0 of MenACWY control vaccination. These receptors all stem from an adult in good health.

The genes are TRBV4-1 and TRBJ2-2; 9 bases line up with TRBD2. Germline CDR1 and CDR2: MGHRA and YSYEKL. J lost 3 bases, V lost 9 bases, and 2 bases had no gene match. This CDR3 contains 13 residues. CDR3 residues: CASRLADTGELFF. The CDR3, as DNA: TGCGCCAGTAGACTAGCGGACACCGGGGAGCTGTTTTTT.

J is TRBJ1-3 and V is TRBV3-1 (or the pseudogene TRBV3-2); D is uncertain. Germline V gene lookup returns CDR1 LGHDT and CDR2 YNNKEL (reference sequence). CDR3 length equals 13 residues. V lost 1 base and J 10 bases, leaving 11 bases between the germline ends. The CDR3 loop is CASSQAGGDTIYF. CDR3 DNA sequence: TGTGCCAGCAGCCAAGCCGGTGGAGATACCATATATTTT.

The chain has TRBV28 and TRBJ1-1; D is unclear. V dropped 3 bases and J dropped 7 bases, with 9 bases sitting between them. CDR3 size: 12 residues. The germline gives CDR1 MDHEN, CDR2 SYDVKM. DNA of the CDR3: TGTGCCAGCAGTTTCTGGGCAAATGAAGCTTTCTTT. This gives the protein CASSFWANEAFF. Together with reference TRBV28 and TRBJ1-1, the CDR3 gives the full variable domain: DVKVTQSSRYLVKRTGEKVFLECVQDMDHENMFWYRQDPGLGLRLIYFSYDVKMKEKGDIPEGYSVSREKKERFSLILESASTNQTSMYLCASSFWANEAFFGQGTRLTVV.

The chain joins TRBV2 to TRBJ1-5; 7 bases fit TRBD1. V lost 7 bases to trimming and J lost 5 bases; unmatched junction nucleotides: 5. This CDR3 has 13 residues. In germline, CDR1 is SNHLY, CDR2 FYNNEI. This chain's CDR3 is CASTGDRDQPQHF. DNA for the CDR3: TGTGCCAGCACTGGCGACAGGGATCAGCCCCAGCATTTT.

This clone was recorded only once. The rearrangement links TRBV20-1 to TRBJ1-1, with D maybe TRBD1 (5 bases). The CDR3 consists of 11 residues. The ends were cut back, 7 bases at V and 2 bases at J, with 8 bases in the middle. The germline V gene encodes CDR1 DFQATT and CDR2 SNEGSKA (reference sequence). The CDR3 sequence is CSGQKNTEAFF. CDR3 in DNA: TGCAGTGGACAGAAAAACACTGAAGCTTTCTTT.

The CDR3 DNA sequence: TGTGCCAGCAGCCAAGCTCCCGGCACAGATACGCAGTATTTT. Translation: CASSQAPGTDTQYF. V and J are TRBV3-1 (or the pseudogene TRBV3-2) and TRBJ2-3; D uncertain. The germline V and J ends were trimmed by 1 base and 1 base, with 6 bases remaining between them. Germline CDR1 is LGHDT and CDR2 is YNNKEL (reference sequence). The CDR3 extends over 14 amino acids.

The rearrangement links TRBV3-1 (or the pseudogene TRBV3-2) to TRBJ2-7, with 9 bases that match TRBD2. Germline CDR1 reads LGHDT; CDR2 reads YNNKEL (reference sequence). The trim removed 1 base at V and 2 bases at J, leaving 3 bases unmatched. The CDR3 consists of 15 residues. CDR3 nucleotide sequence: TGTGCCAGCAGCCAAGGGGGGACTAGCCCCTACGAGCAGTACTTC. It encodes CASSQGGTSPYEQYF.